The T cell receptor beta chain described here comes from a study of CD8+ T cells in alopecia areata. Study-wide context: Tofacitinib dosing lasted 6 to 18 months, which was then followed by 6 months off drug.

Treatment of the sample: oral pan-JAK inhibitor, 5-10 mg twice daily. Sampling of alopecia areata patients yielded lesional scalp punch biopsies as well as peripheral blood. Trimming removed 6 bases from V and 2 bases from J, with 7 bases in between. CDR3 size: 11 residues. The germline CDR1 and CDR2 sequences are DFQATT and SNEGSKA (reference sequence). The table lists this clone with a few counts. RNA was extracted and reverse transcribed into cDNA as the sequencing template. TCRdb keeps only in-frame clones here, not all; method: immunoSEQ multiplex PCR. The sample holds fewer than 250,000 clones, 40% to 45% seen once.

This chain links TRBV20-1 with TRBJ1-2, with D unclear. The source was CD4+ T cells sorted from blood, collected at roughly week 36, from a patient treated with tofacitinib. The sequence came from a human donor with alopecia areata. The CDR3 is CSAPQNYGYTF. The CDR3 nucleotides read TGCAGTGCACCGCAGAACTATGGCTACACCTTC.